Listed below are T cell receptor beta chains from one sample, sequenced in a study of cytomegalovirus exposure and HLA in healthy donors. Measured with immunoSEQ multiplex PCR; TCRdb has only the in-frame clones, and not every one. The repertoire holds some 190,000 clones, with around 80% as singletons. What was sequenced was PBMCs. All receptors come from a girl between 5 and 17 years old in good health and CMV-seropositive. The CDR3 runs from the conserved cysteine through the conserved F or W. The D gene is left open where the match is weak. Not all rows give a size; the values are once, few, many and, for expanded clones, a class.

d_call j_call v_call clone_size cdr3_nt cdr3_aa
- TRBJ1-5 TRBV30 - TGTGCCTGGAGTGTAGATGACAGGAATCAGCCCCAGCATTTT CAWSVDDRNQPQHF
- TRBJ2-7 TRBV6-5 - TGTGCCAGCAGTTACCGGGAGTGGTACGAGCAGTACTTC CASSYREWYEQYF
- TRBJ1-3 TRBV5-1 - TGCGCCAGCAGCCCCGTAGGCGGCTTCTCTGGAAACACCATATATTTT CASSPVGGFSGNTIYF
- TRBJ2-3 TRBV13 - TGTGCCAGCAGCTTAGCTAGCCGCGACACAGATACGCAGTATTTT CASSLASRDTDTQYF
TRBD2 TRBJ2-7 TRBV5-6 - TGTGCCAGCAGCTTCGGGGCTAGCGGGACCTCCTACGAGCAGTACTTC CASSFGASGTSYEQYF
- TRBJ1-1 TRBV27 - TGTGCCAGCAGGCTCAAACAGGGTTCCGCGTACACTGAAGCTTTCTTT CASRLKQGSAYTEAFF
TRBD1 TRBJ1-1 TRBV5-5 - TGTGCCAGCAGCTTCCGGGACAGAGTTATGAACACTGAAGCTTTCTTT CASSFRDRVMNTEAFF
TRBD1 TRBJ2-3 TRBV5-6 - TGTGCCAGCAGCTTGGAGGGACAGGGGTTAACAGATACGCAGTATTTT CASSLEGQGLTDTQYF
TRBD2 TRBJ2-3 TRBV4-1 once TGCGCCAGCAGCCGACTAGCGGGAAGCACAGATACGCAGTATTTT CASSRLAGSTDTQYF
TRBD1 TRBJ2-1 TRBV5-4 - TGTGCCAGCAGCACCACCGGGACAGGAAAGTACAATGAGCAGTTCTTC CASSTTGTGKYNEQFF
- TRBJ2-3 TRBV4-1 few TGCGCCAGCAGCCAAGATCTCCCGGGCACAGATACGCAGTATTTT CASSQDLPGTDTQYF
TRBD1 TRBJ1-2 TRBV2 - TGTGCCAGCAGTGAACCGCTCGGGACAGTCTATGGCTACACCTTC CASSEPLGTVYGYTF
- TRBJ2-3 TRBV9 - TGTGCCAGCAGCCAAAGCTGGAGCATGAGTAAGGATACGCAGTATTTT CASSQSWSMSKDTQYF
TRBD1 TRBJ1-5 TRBV13 - TGTGCCAGCAGCTTAGCGGTAGGACAGGGTGTGCAGCCCCAGCATTTT CASSLAVGQGVQPQHF
TRBD2 TRBJ2-1 TRBV10-2 - TGCGCCAGCGGCAGGGACTATAATTTCAATGAGCAGTTCTTC CASGRDYNFNEQFF
TRBD1 TRBJ1-1 TRBV5-6 - TGTGCCAGCAGACTTTCGGGACAGGGAGTTACTGAAGCTTTCTTT CASRLSGQGVTEAFF